Below are 16 T cell receptor beta chains sequenced from a single sample in a study of blood T cell repertoires in COVID-19 (dated by TCRdb to 2019 to 2021). Libraries were built with the immunoSEQ multiplex PCR assay. The source is immuneACCESS, and TCRdb retained only in-frame sequences with V and J called. Part of the clones is not carried over; for the studies checked, unresolved V genes explain less than half of this, and the remainder is unexplained. Counted in this sample were roughly 46,000 clones; 88% of them appeared once. The ten largest clonotypes hold 9.5% to 15% of the sample. Sequenced input: peripheral blood. The origin of the receptors is a human donor with active COVID-19. The donor label of this sample is uncertain.

The V and J genes are TRBV20-1 and TRBJ2-7; D is unclear. The V end lost 3 bases, the J end lost 6 bases, and 15 bases lay between the germline ends. The CDR3 contains 13 residues. In germline, CDR1 is DFQATT, CDR2 SNEGSKA (reference sequence). CDR3 in amino acids: CSASETLLREQYF. DNA of the CDR3: TGCAGTGCTAGTGAAACCCTACTCCGCGAGCAGTACTTC.

The gene calls are TRBV28 and TRBJ2-5; D unresolved. V gave up 6 bases and J gave up 4 bases, with 12 bases separating them. The CDR3 is made up of 13 amino acids. Germline lookup yields CDR1 MDHEN and CDR2 SYDVKM. CDR3 nucleotides: TGTGCCAGCAGCAGTGGTTCCGTAGAGACCCAGTACTTC. It specifies CASSSGSVETQYF.

The rearrangement joins TRBV7-3 to TRBJ1-6; no clear D. Germline V gives CDR1 SGHTA, CDR2 FQGTGA. V dropped 2 bases and J dropped 9 bases, with 14 bases sitting between them. The CDR3 spans 15 residues. CDR3 nucleotides: TGTGCCAGCAGCTTATCCGGTGCGTTTAGTTCACCCCTCCACTTT. This encodes CASSLSGAFSSPLHF.

This rearrangement joins TRBV12-3 or TRBV12-4 to TRBJ2-5; 9 bases are a match to TRBD2. V lost 5 bases to trimming and J lost 7 bases; unmatched junction nucleotides: 2. The CDR3 contains 12 residues. Written as DNA, the CDR3 is TGTGCCAGCAGTACGGGACTAGCGACCCAGTACTTC. Translating gives CASSTGLATQYF.

V usage is TRBV7-2 and J usage is TRBJ2-3; D not certain. The CDR3 loop spans 19 amino acids. Germline CDR1 reads SGHTA; CDR2 reads FQGNSA. The germline V and J ends were trimmed by 1 base and 1 base, with 21 bases remaining between them. CDR3: CASSLGLSANYPGTDTQYF. The CDR3 DNA follows: TGTGCCAGCAGCTTAGGTTTATCGGCTAACTACCCTGGCACAGATACGCAGTATTTT.

V is TRBV28 and J is TRBJ1-2; D not resolved. Germline lookup yields CDR1 MDHEN and CDR2 SYDVKM. This CDR3 region has 13 residues. V was cut by 7 bases and J by 4 bases, with 13 bases left in between. CDR3 sequence (DNA): TGTGCCAGCACCCGGGGAGGCAGCTATGGCTACACCTTC. It encodes CASTRGGSYGYTF.

The chain recombines TRBV27 with TRBJ2-7, with 11 bases matching TRBD2. Germline lookup yields CDR1 MNHEY and CDR2 SMNVEV (reference sequence). The CDR3 is made up of 15 amino acids. V shed 6 bases and J 7 bases; nucleotides not matched to a gene: 11. The CDR3 protein is CASSGTSGGLREQYF. The CDR3 bases are TGTGCCAGCAGCGGGACTAGCGGTGGTCTGAGGGAGCAGTACTTC.

The chain uses TRBV19 and TRBJ2-5; TRBD2 agrees at 7 bases. The V segment lost 5 bases and the J segment 4 bases; nucleotides outside the gene matches: 10. This CDR3 comprises 15 residues. Germline-derived CDR1 and CDR2 are LNHDA and SQIVND (reference sequence). CDR3: CASSSAGVGGETQYF. CDR3 nucleotides: TGTGCCAGTAGTTCGGCGGGAGTCGGGGGAGAGACCCAGTACTTC.

The rearrangement joins TRBV7-6 to TRBJ2-7, with 7 bases that match TRBD2. The trim removed 6 bases at V and 0 bases at J, leaving 11 bases unmatched. The CDR3 has 16 amino acids. Germline CDR1 is SGHVS and CDR2 is FNYEAQ. This CDR3 is CASSYSAGEGSYEQYF. CDR3 nucleotides: TGTGCCAGCAGTTACAGTGCGGGGGAGGGCTCCTACGAGCAGTACTTC.

The chain couples TRBV6-2 or TRBV6-3 to TRBJ1-2; tentatively, D is TRBD1 (6 bases). In germline, CDR1 is MNHEY, CDR2 SVGEGT. Trimming pared 4 bases from V and 8 bases from J, leaving 11 bases between. The CDR3 has 12 residues. The CDR3 spells CASSSTGRGYTF. The CDR3 DNA is TGTGCCAGCAGTTCCACAGGGCGCGGCTACACCTTC.

The V gene is TRBV19, the J gene TRBJ1-1, with D perhaps matching TRBD1 (5 bases). Trimming shortened V by 3 bases and J by 12 bases, and 17 bases separated the two germline ends. CDR1 is LNHDA, CDR2 SQIVND, per germline (reference sequence). CDR3 length equals 13 residues. The CDR3 DNA sequence: TGTGCCAGTAGTATGTTAGGGGCAGCGTGGACTTTCTTT. Its protein is CASSMLGAAWTFF.

This clone is medium-sized (0.01 to 0.1%) in the sample. V gene TRBV10-3 combines with J gene TRBJ2-7, with D perhaps matching TRBD1 (6 bases). The germline V gene has CDR1 ENHRY and CDR2 SYGVKD. The length of the CDR3 is 14 residues. Trimming stripped 6 bases from V and 4 bases from J, with 16 bases between. CDR3 amino acids: CAISDSRGDYEQYF. DNA for the CDR3: TGTGCCATCAGCGACAGCAGGGGAGATTACGAGCAGTACTTC.

The chain recombines TRBV6-5 with TRBJ1-1; maybe TRBD1 (5 bases). V gave up 6 bases and J gave up 8 bases, with 10 bases separating them. The germline V gene has CDR1 MNHEY and CDR2 SVGAGI. The CDR3 runs to 11 residues. In nucleotides, the CDR3 is TGTGCCAGCAGGGGGCTGGGAGAAGCTTTCTTT. Protein product: CASRGLGEAFF.

This clone was recorded once. This chain links TRBV4-2 with TRBJ2-7; TRBD2 might be the D (6 bases). Germline V gives CDR1 LGHNA, CDR2 YNFKEQ. Trimming cost V 4 bases and J 2 bases, with 15 bases left between them. This CDR3 contains 15 residues. The DNA for the CDR3 is TGTGCCAGCAGCCCGACGGGACTCGGGACCTACGAGCAGTACTTC. Protein sequence: CASSPTGLGTYEQYF.

The V and J genes are TRBV15 and TRBJ1-2, with 8 positions matching TRBD1. Per germline, CDR1 LNHNV and CDR2 YYDKDF (reference sequence). The CDR3 spans 14 residues. With V trimmed by 3 bases and J by 8 bases, 8 bases remained unmatched. The CDR3 loop is CATSRSLTGEGYTF. The DNA for the CDR3 is TGTGCCACCAGCAGGTCCCTGACAGGGGAAGGCTACACCTTC. Looking up the rest from reference TRBV15 and TRBJ1-2 gives the full variable domain: DAMVIQNPRYQVTQFGKPVTLSCSQTLNHNVMYWYQQKSSQAPKLLFHYYDKDFNNEADTPDNFQSRRPNTSFCFLDIRSPGLGDTAMYLCATSRSLTGEGYTFGSGTRLTVV.

The CDR3 loop reads CASSLTGRNEQPQHF. DNA of the CDR3: TGTGCCAGCAGTTTGACAGGGAGGAATGAGCAGCCCCAGCATTTT. V usage is TRBV6-5 and J usage is TRBJ1-5; TRBD1 matches 7 bases. Germline V gene data show CDR1 as MNHEY and CDR2 as SVGAGI. CDR3 size: 15 residues. V lost 4 bases and J lost 7; bases outside the gene matches: 10.